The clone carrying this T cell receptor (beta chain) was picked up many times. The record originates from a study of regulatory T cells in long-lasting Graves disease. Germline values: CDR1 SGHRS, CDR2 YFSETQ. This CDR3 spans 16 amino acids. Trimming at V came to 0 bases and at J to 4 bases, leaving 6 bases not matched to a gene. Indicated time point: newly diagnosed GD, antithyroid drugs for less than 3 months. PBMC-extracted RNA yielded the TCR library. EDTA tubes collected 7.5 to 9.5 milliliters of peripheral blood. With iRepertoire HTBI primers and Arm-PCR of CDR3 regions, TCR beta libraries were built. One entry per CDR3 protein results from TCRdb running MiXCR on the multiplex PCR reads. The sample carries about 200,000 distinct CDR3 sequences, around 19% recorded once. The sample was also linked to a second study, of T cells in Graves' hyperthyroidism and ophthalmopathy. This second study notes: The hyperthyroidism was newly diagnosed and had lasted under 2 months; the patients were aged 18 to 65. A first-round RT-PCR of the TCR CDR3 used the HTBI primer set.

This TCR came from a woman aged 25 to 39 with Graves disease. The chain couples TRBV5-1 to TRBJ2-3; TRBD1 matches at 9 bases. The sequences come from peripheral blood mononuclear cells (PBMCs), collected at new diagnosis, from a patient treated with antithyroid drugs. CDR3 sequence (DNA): TGCGCCAGCAGCTTGGATCCGGGACAGGGTTCAGATACGCAGTATTTT. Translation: CASSLDPGQGSDTQYF.